This section outlines one T cell receptor (beta chain) sequence together with its context. Its recognized antigen is unknown. A read error may produce the germline difference seen at one junction end. This specimen comes from a study of T cells after yellow fever vaccination (dated by TCRdb to the late 2010s). Broadly, across the study: Libraries from fractions with low cell numbers were prepared with the SMART-Seq v4 Ultra Low Input RNA kit. The cohort comprised two healthy male donors, one aged 18 to 30 and one aged 30 to 40 years. Bulk PBMC replicates and cell subsets were isolated from blood drawn at multiple timepoints before and after both primary and secondary immunization. To follow T-cell clones before and after primary and booster YFV17D yellow fever vaccination, bulk TCR alpha and beta repertoires were sequenced over time. The paper's findings and limits, for the study overall: FACS-sorted repertoires could contain abundant contaminating clonotypes from the bulk population, so computational filtering was required. After the booster, most clones that had expanded after primary vaccination were detected again (roughly 95% of CD4 and more than 80% of CD8), suggesting broad maintenance of memory. Only a couple of donors were included in the study, so the extent to which the findings can be generalized is limited. Compared with the primary T-cell response, the secondary T-cell response was faster but weaker, reaching its peak on day 5 rather than on day 15. A small fraction of clonotypes showed up in both the CD4 and CD8 compartments, probably as a result of convergent recombination.

TCR cDNA was synthesized by 5'RACE template switching, through which a universal primer site and unique molecular identifiers were introduced. Priming for cDNA synthesis came from both the TCR alpha and TCR beta constant segments. Library amplification involved two PCR steps, and the second step added sample barcodes and sequencing adapters. Sequencing of libraries was done on Illumina HiSeq 2500 (2x100 bp) or NovaSeq (2x150 bp). In the authors' own workflow: Demultiplexing of reads and collapsing into UMI consensus sequences were performed with MIGEC, and V(D)J alignment was carried out with MiXCR. Vaccine-responding clonotypes were defined with edgeR using replicate PBMC samples, requiring FDR below 0.01 and a log2 fold change above 5 up to day 15. Each bulk clonotype received a CD4 or CD8 identity based on whether the sequenced CD4 or CD8 repertoire contained that clonotype at higher abundance. The public sequencing data were trimmed at Q25 with fastp and processed into clonotypes with MiXCR by TCRdb, which kept only in-frame beta chains. Records with the same CDR3 protein are collapsed into one entry carrying the most frequent genes and DNA. The authors' filters were not applied to this entry. For this sample there are approximately 160,000 distinct CDR3 sequences; roughly 6.4% appear just once. The ten largest make up roughly 3% of the sample.

Sample treatment or condition, as interpreted from the label and publication: live attenuated yellow fever vaccine strain. PBMCs were isolated from peripheral blood using a standard Ficoll-Paque protocol. Dynabeads CD4 and CD8 positive selection kits were used to isolate CD4 and CD8 T-cell fractions. TriZol was used to extract RNA from bulk PBMCs, from CD4 and CD8 fractions, and from dextramer-positive and dextramer-negative fractions. CDR1 MNHEY and CDR2 SMNVEV were looked up in the germline V gene (reference sequence). The CDR3 has 16 amino acids, counting the end cysteine and phenylalanine. Of all the DNA, just the CDR3 is kept, 48 bases in frame from base 1.

Sample: CD4+ T cells sorted from PBMCs, taken on the day of the first yellow fever vaccination. The clonotype was recovered from a man between 18 and 35 years old who received the YFV17D yellow fever vaccine. This chain joins TRBV27 to TRBJ1-6, with 9 bases aligning to TRBD1. In nucleotides, the sequence is TGTGCCAGCAGTAATCCCGGGACAGGGTTTGATTCACCCCACCACTTT. Its protein reads: CASSNPGTGFDSPHHF.